This T cell receptor beta chain was captured in a study of cytomegalovirus exposure and HLA in healthy donors. At the level of the study: The study placed about 86% of its roughly 410 genotyped donors in the Caucasian-associated ancestry cluster.

The study ran its PCR with 60 Vbeta and 13 Jbeta primers. Clones were sequenced by immunoSEQ multiplex PCR, and TCRdb holds only the in-frame ones, with some missing. Found here are about 140,000 clones, approximately 80% of them singletons; the top ten hold under 15%. CDR3 length: 17 residues. With V trimmed by 5 bases and J by 4 bases, 8 bases remained unmatched. Germline V gene lookup returns CDR1 SGHNT and CDR2 YYREEE (reference sequence). The sequenced material came from PBMCs. The chain carries TRBV5-4 and TRBJ2-3; 15 bases line up with TRBD2. This TCR was recovered from a woman in her 40s in good health and CMV-seronegative. The CDR3 DNA follows: TGTGCCAGCAGTCGTGGACTAGCGGGGGGGCTGCCAGATACGCAGTATTTT. Protein sequence: CASSRGLAGGLPDTQYF. The full variable domain, its missing parts supplied by reference TRBV5-4 and TRBJ2-3, is ETGVTQSPTHLIKTRGQQVTLRCSSQSGHNTVSWYQQALGQGPQFIFQYYREEENGRGNFPPRFSGLQFPNYSSELNVNALELDDSALYLCASSRGLAGGLPDTQYFGPGTRLTVL.